A single sample gave rise to the 32 T cell receptor beta chains below, sequenced in a study of blood T cell repertoires in COVID-19. Some clones are missing from TCRdb's copy, which holds only in-frame ones; the method was immunoSEQ multiplex PCR. The data contain about 260,000 clones, around 90% of them seen just once; the ten biggest clones take up 2% to 2.5%. The sequenced material came from peripheral blood. The receptors were sampled from a woman aged 45 to 65 who had recovered from COVID-19.

The chain combines TRBV20-1 with TRBJ1-5, with unresolved D. The V end lost 3 bases, the J end lost 5 bases, and 8 bases lay between the germline ends. This CDR3 comprises 12 residues. Germline values: CDR1 DFQATT, CDR2 SNEGSKA (reference sequence). The CDR3 DNA reads as TGCAGTGCTAGTATCGGGGATCAGCCCCAGCATTTT. Its translation: CSASIGDQPQHF.

The chain links TRBV5-1 to TRBJ2-1; 10 positions match TRBD2. J lost 0 bases, V lost 0 bases, and 3 bases had no gene match. CDR3 length: 17 amino acids. Looked up from germline, CDR1 is SGHRS and CDR2 is YFSETQ. CDR3 sequence: CASSLASGRVSYNEQFF. CDR3 nucleotides: TGCGCCAGCAGCTTGGCTAGCGGGAGAGTCTCCTACAATGAGCAGTTCTTC.

The rearrangement joins TRBV15 to TRBJ2-2; D gene unclear. Trimming cost V 0 bases and J 4 bases, with 6 bases left between them. The CDR3 runs 14 residues. Looked up from germline, CDR1 is LNHNV and CDR2 is YYDKDF (reference sequence). This chain's CDR3 is CATSRDRGTGELFF. Written as DNA, the CDR3 is TGTGCCACCAGCAGAGATCGAGGCACCGGGGAGCTGTTTTTT. Combining the CDR3 with reference TRBV15 and TRBJ2-2 gives the whole variable domain DAMVIQNPRYQVTQFGKPVTLSCSQTLNHNVMYWYQQKSSQAPKLLFHYYDKDFNNEADTPDNFQSRRPNTSFCFLDIRSPGLGDTAMYLCATSRDRGTGELFFGEGSRLTVL.

The genes are TRBV7-2 and TRBJ1-3; no reliable D call. The V gene's germline CDR1 is SGHTA and CDR2 FQGNSA. This CDR3 comprises 13 residues. The ends were cut back, 2 bases at V and 0 bases at J, with 2 bases in the middle. CDR3 residues: CASSLYSGNTIYF. The CDR3 nucleotides read TGTGCCAGCAGCTTATACTCTGGAAACACCATATATTTT.

J is TRBJ2-3 and V is TRBV27; the match to TRBD1 covers 8 bases. Per germline, CDR1 MNHEY and CDR2 SMNVEV (reference sequence). CDR3 length equals 15 residues. The junction had 13 bases not matched to a gene; V was cut back by 5 bases and J by 9 bases. In nucleotides, the CDR3 is TGTGCCAGCAGTCCTCCGGACAGGGTGCCAGGCACGCAGTATTTT. Residues: CASSPPDRVPGTQYF.

This clone was recorded once. The chain couples TRBV28 to TRBJ1-1, with 8 bases that match TRBD1. The junction had 9 bases not matched to a gene; V was cut back by 5 bases and J by 7 bases. Germline V gene sequence: CDR1 MDHEN, CDR2 SYDVKM. The CDR3 covers 14 residues. The CDR3 DNA sequence: TGTGCCAGCAGTCGGACAGGGCTTCAGGATGAAGCTTTCTTT. It encodes CASSRTGLQDEAFF.

The gene calls are TRBV4-2 and TRBJ1-2; D possibly corresponds to TRBD1 (5 bases). The germline V gene encodes CDR1 LGHNA and CDR2 YNFKEQ. This CDR3 comprises 15 residues. The V end was cut by 0 bases, the J end by 4 bases, with 12 bases between. CDR3 amino acids: CASSQDQTASYGYTF. CDR3 sequence (DNA): TGTGCCAGCAGCCAAGACCAGACAGCCTCCTATGGCTACACCTTC.

The V gene is TRBV12-3 or TRBV12-4, the J gene TRBJ1-1; D remains unclear. Trimming cost V 3 bases and J 3 bases, with 8 bases left between them. The CDR3 sequence is 13 residues long. CDR3 nucleotides: TGTGCCAGCAGTTTGGAGCGATACACTGAAGCTTTCTTT. Protein sequence: CASSLERYTEAFF.

This clone occurred once. The chain joins TRBV9 to TRBJ1-2, with 8 bases fitting TRBD1. CDR1 SGDLS and CDR2 YYNGEE come from the germline V gene. Trimming cost V 3 bases and J 4 bases; bases outside gene matches: 8. The CDR3 totals 15 residues. This CDR3 is CASSARDRTVYGYTF. Here the CDR3 DNA reads TGTGCCAGCAGCGCCAGGGACAGGACTGTCTATGGCTACACCTTC.

The chain joins TRBV4-1 to TRBJ1-4, with a possible D match to TRBD1 (5 bases). Germline values: CDR1 MGHRA, CDR2 YSYEKL. The CDR3 has 15 residues. V lost 0 bases to trimming and J lost 8 bases, with 13 bases between them. CDR3 sequence: CASSQDSQGQEKLFF. The CDR3, as DNA: TGCGCCAGCAGCCAAGATAGTCAGGGCCAGGAAAAACTGTTTTTT.

The V call is TRBV5-1, the J call TRBJ2-2; tentatively, D is TRBD2 (5 bases). Germline loops: CDR1 SGHRS, CDR2 YFSETQ. V was shortened by 2 bases and J by 1 base, with 12 bases between the two germline ends. The CDR3 has 16 amino acids. The CDR3: CASSFPSGQNTGELFF. The CDR3 bases are TGCGCCAGCAGCTTTCCCAGCGGTCAGAACACCGGGGAGCTGTTTTTT.

This chain uses TRBV18 with TRBJ2-5; D possibly corresponds to TRBD2 (6 bases). The CDR3 is 14 amino acids. Trimming removed 6 bases from V and 5 bases from J, with 16 bases in between. Germline CDR1 KGHSH, CDR2 LQKENI. Here the CDR3 reads CASSPRARGETQYF. The CDR3 nucleotides are TGTGCCAGCTCCCCCAGGGCCCGGGGGGAGACCCAGTACTTC.

In its sample, this clone was seen a few times. This rearrangement joins TRBV12-3 or TRBV12-4 to TRBJ1-1, with 7 bases lining up with TRBD1. The CDR3 is 13 amino acids. Trimming removed 2 bases from V and 10 bases from J; junction bases left unmatched: 7. This chain's CDR3 is CASSLRGQGGAFF. The CDR3 DNA reads TGTGCCAGCAGTTTAAGGGGCCAGGGGGGAGCTTTCTTT.

Written as DNA, the CDR3 is TGTGCCACCAGTGATGCGGACAGGGGGAACACCGGGGAGCTGTTTTTT. Protein sequence: CATSDADRGNTGELFF. The chain employs TRBV24-1 and TRBJ2-2; TRBD1 matches at 9 bases. The length of the CDR3 is 16 residues. The J segment lost 1 base and the V segment lost 3 bases, leaving 2 bases of the junction unmatched. Germline lookup yields CDR1 KGHDR and CDR2 SFDVKD.

This sequence joins TRBV7-2 and TRBJ2-1; 10 positions agree with TRBD2. Germline CDR1 SGHTA, CDR2 FQGNSA. CDR3 length: 14 amino acids. After removal of 6 bases from V and 9 bases from J, the junction contained 8 bases not matched to a gene. The CDR3 reads CASRKQREGSEQFF. The CDR3 DNA reads TGTGCCAGCAGAAAGCAGCGGGAGGGCTCTGAGCAGTTCTTC.

As concerns this clone: Additional DNA sequences in this sample encode the identical CDR3. V usage is TRBV7-2 and J usage is TRBJ1-2; TRBD1 matches at 9 bases. Germline assignment: CDR1 SGHTA and CDR2 FQGNSA. V gave up 5 bases and J gave up 5 bases; unmatched junction bases: 9. CDR3 size: 15 residues. The chain's CDR3 is CASSPPPGQGYGYTF. The DNA for the CDR3 is TGTGCCAGCAGCCCACCCCCGGGACAGGGTTATGGCTACACCTTC.

The chain links TRBV7-2 to TRBJ1-5; D is possibly TRBD1 (5 bases). The CDR3 contains 16 residues. V was trimmed by 1 base and J by 5 bases, leaving 15 bases between them. Looked up from germline, CDR1 is SGHTA and CDR2 is FQGNSA. The CDR3, as DNA: TGTGCCAGCAGCTTAGTGGGGGGGAACGTTGATCAGCCCCAGCATTTT. This codes for CASSLVGGNVDQPQHF.

This clone was seen only a few times. The chain recombines TRBV19 with TRBJ1-4, with 9 bases matching TRBD1. The CDR3 length is 14 residues. From germline, CDR1 is LNHDA and CDR2 SQIVND (reference sequence). The V and J ends lost 4 bases and 8 bases, in that order; junction bases with no gene match: 5. The CDR3 spells CASSRTGVGEKLFF. CDR3 sequence (DNA): TGTGCCAGTAGTAGGACAGGGGTCGGCGAAAAACTGTTTTTT.

This clone was detected only a few times. This specimen includes other DNA sequences encoding the same CDR3. The rearrangement joins TRBV27 to TRBJ2-5; TRBD2 is a possible D gene (6 bases). Trimming removed 6 bases at V and 1 base at J, with 9 bases between. This CDR3 has 13 amino acids. Germline CDR1 MNHEY, CDR2 SMNVEV (reference sequence). This chain's CDR3 is CASSRDFQETQYF. Here the CDR3 DNA reads TGTGCCAGCAGCCGGGACTTCCAAGAGACCCAGTACTTC.

This clone was recorded only once. The chain carries TRBV27 and TRBJ2-3; D uncertain. The CDR3 is made up of 11 amino acids. V gave up 7 bases and J gave up 11 bases, with 13 bases separating them. CDR1 is MNHEY, CDR2 SMNVEV, per germline (reference sequence). The CDR3 reads CASKAPSGQYF. The CDR3 coding sequence is TGTGCCAGCAAAGCCCCTAGTGGGCAGTATTTT.

The rearrangement joins TRBV29-1 to TRBJ2-7, with 7 bases aligning to TRBD2. This CDR3 has 12 amino acids. With 6 bases clipped from V and 2 bases from J, the junction kept 4 bases outside the gene matches. Germline V CDR1 and CDR2: SQVTM, ANQGSEA. CDR3 in amino acids: CSVGLDPYEQYF. In DNA, the CDR3 is TGCAGCGTCGGACTAGACCCCTACGAGCAGTACTTC.

This chain links TRBV9 with TRBJ2-3; D might be TRBD1 (6 bases). The germline V and J ends were trimmed by 3 bases and 7 bases, with 21 bases remaining between them. This CDR3 spans 16 amino acids. The germline V gene encodes CDR1 SGDLS and CDR2 YYNGEE. This CDR3 is CASSAPRRGIGNTQYF. For the CDR3, the DNA is TGTGCCAGCAGCGCACCTCGCAGGGGAATAGGTAATACGCAGTATTTT.

V usage is TRBV18 and J usage is TRBJ2-3; 7 nucleotides agree with TRBD2. With 6 bases clipped from V and 3 bases from J, the junction kept 12 bases outside the gene matches. The germline V gene encodes CDR1 KGHSH and CDR2 LQKENI. The CDR3 sequence is 16 residues long. CDR3 nucleotide sequence: TGTGCCAGCTCTTCTACCCCGGGAGGAGGTACAGATACGCAGTATTTT. Its translation is CASSSTPGGGTDTQYF.

The gene calls are TRBV19 and TRBJ1-2, with D hard to call. CDR1 and CDR2 (germline): LNHDA, SQIVND (reference sequence). The V and J ends lost 0 bases and 1 base respectively, with 12 bases between them. The CDR3 sequence is 16 residues long. The CDR3: CASSIDAVSVNYGYTF. Here the CDR3 DNA reads TGTGCCAGTAGTATAGATGCGGTGAGCGTTAACTATGGCTACACCTTC.

This chain joins TRBV12-5 and TRBJ2-2, with 9 bases lining up with TRBD1. Germline V gives CDR1 LGHNT, CDR2 FRNRAP. The CDR3 loop spans 17 amino acids. With 6 bases clipped from V and 1 base from J, the junction kept 9 bases outside the gene matches. CDR3 sequence (DNA): TGTGCTAGTGGACTTCTCGGGACAGGGAAGAACACCGGGGAGCTGTTTTTT. Encoded protein: CASGLLGTGKNTGELFF.

The rearrangement uses TRBV5-4 and TRBJ1-1, with D tentatively TRBD1 (5 bases). CDR3 size: 12 residues. Trimming took off 4 bases at V and 7 bases at J, with 11 bases between the two ends. Germline V CDR1 and CDR2: SGHNT, YYREEE (reference sequence). This chain's CDR3 is CASSRGTLEAFF. The DNA for the CDR3 is TGTGCCAGCAGCCGGGGGACTCTTGAAGCTTTCTTT.

The V and J genes are TRBV5-6 and TRBJ1-6, with 9 bases identical to TRBD1. In germline, CDR1 is SGHDT, CDR2 YYEEEE. The CDR3 is 17 amino acids. The V and J ends lost 4 bases and 0 bases, in that order; junction bases with no gene match: 5. CDR3 sequence: CASSPGTGSSYNSPLHF. The CDR3 DNA reads as TGTGCCAGCAGCCCTGGGACAGGGAGCTCCTATAATTCACCCCTCCACTTT.

The rearrangement links TRBV7-2 to TRBJ2-7, with 7 nucleotides matching TRBD1. This CDR3 region has 16 residues. The germline gives CDR1 SGHTA, CDR2 FQGNSA. The ends lost 5 bases at V and 0 bases at J; junction bases unmatched: 10. CDR3 protein: CASSSRQGSSSYEQYF. The DNA of the CDR3 is TGTGCCAGCAGCAGCCGACAGGGCTCGAGCTCCTACGAGCAGTACTTC.

The V gene is TRBV3-1 (or the pseudogene TRBV3-2), the J gene TRBJ2-7, with D maybe TRBD2 (5 bases). V was shortened by 6 bases and J by 4 bases, with 16 bases between the two germline ends. The germline V gene has CDR1 LGHDT and CDR2 YNNKEL (reference sequence). The CDR3 runs 14 residues. The CDR3 DNA sequence: TGTGCCAGCAGTTCCTCCCCCTCGGGATACGAGCAGTACTTC. Protein sequence: CASSSSPSGYEQYF.

The chain combines TRBV6-5 with TRBJ1-6; D is uncertain. The CDR3 sequence is 13 residues long. V lost 2 bases and J 7 bases, leaving 6 bases between the germline ends. Germline CDR1 is MNHEY and CDR2 is SVGAGI. As DNA, the CDR3 is TGTGCCAGCAGTTACGACGGGAATTCACCCCTCCACTTT. Encoded protein: CASSYDGNSPLHF.

The genes are TRBV20-1 and TRBJ2-2, with TRBD1 as a possible D gene (6 bases). Germline V gene sequence: CDR1 DFQATT, CDR2 SNEGSKA (reference sequence). V lost 3 bases and J 4 bases, leaving 15 bases between the germline ends. The CDR3 extends over 15 amino acids. This chain's CDR3 is CSASLSGARTGELFF. CDR3 bases: TGCAGTGCTAGTTTGTCAGGGGCTCGCACCGGGGAGCTGTTTTTT.

This clone was seen once. The chain joins TRBV5-1 to TRBJ2-1; 8 positions agree with TRBD2. The germline gives CDR1 SGHRS, CDR2 YFSETQ. The CDR3 covers 15 residues. Trimming took 0 bases from V and 7 from J; bases not matched to a gene: 6. The CDR3 nucleotides are TGCGCCAGCAGCTTGGAAGCGGGAGTTACAAATGAGCAGTTCTTC. It specifies CASSLEAGVTNEQFF.